The 27 T cell receptor beta chains below were found in one sample sequenced in a study of blood T cells in healthy people across ages. A second about 7 to 11 cycle PCR used barcoded and J-beta primers. TCRdb processed the 5' RACE reads anew with MiXCR; each CDR3 protein has one entry. The table lists around 1,500,000 distinct CDR3 sequences, approximately 28% of them singletons, with 7.7% in the top ten. The sample taken for sequencing was blood. These receptors all come from a woman aged 30 to 39 in good health.

The chain is built from TRBV29-1 and TRBJ1-1; tentatively, D is TRBD1 (5 bases). Germline CDR1 reads SQVTM; CDR2 reads ANQGSEA. V was clipped by 8 bases and J by 0 bases, with 19 bases between them. This CDR3 is 15 amino acids long. Here the CDR3 reads CSTPGPLPLNTEAFF. The CDR3 DNA sequence: TGCAGCACACCGGGACCGCTACCGCTGAACACTGAAGCTTTCTTT. Using reference TRBV29-1 and TRBJ1-1 for the parts outside the CDR3, the full variable domain is SAVISQKPSRDICQRGTSLTIQCQVDSQVTMMFWYRQQPGQSLTLIATANQGSEATYESGFVIDKFPISRPNLTFSTLTVSNMSPEDSSIYLCSTPGPLPLNTEAFFGQGTRLTVV.

To note about this clonotype: The CDR3 end shows no conserved phenylalanine or tryptophan, and so a read error is likely. The V call is TRBV11-2, the J call TRBJ1-2; D gene unclear. CDR1 and CDR2 from the germline V gene are SGHAT and FQNNGV. This CDR3 is 15 amino acids long. V was pared by 0 bases and J by 3 bases, with 11 bases between. The CDR3 is CASSLDNGRYYGYTL. CDR3 nucleotide sequence: TGTGCCAGCAGCTTAGATAACGGCAGGTACTATGGCTACACCTTA.

This clonotype turned up a few times. The rearrangement joins TRBV5-1 to TRBJ2-5; the D call may be TRBD1 or TRBD2 (6 bases each). The ends were cut back, 6 bases at V and 2 bases at J, with 14 bases in the middle. Germline assignment: CDR1 SGHRS and CDR2 YFSETQ. The CDR3 loop spans 14 amino acids. CDR3 sequence: CASTGAPGQETQYF. CDR3 nucleotide sequence: TGCGCCAGCACGGGGGCACCGGGTCAAGAGACCCAGTACTTC.

This clonotype was detected ten times or more. The chain carries TRBV12-3 or TRBV12-4 and TRBJ2-4; D is tentatively TRBD1 or TRBD2 (6 bases each). V was trimmed by 5 bases and J by 2 bases, leaving 13 bases between them. This CDR3 is 15 amino acids long. CDR3 sequence (DNA): TGTGCCAGCAGTATCGGAGGGACAACCAAAAACATTCAGTACTTC. The encoded protein is CASSIGGTTKNIQYF.

Concerning this clonotype: At one boundary the junction diverges from the germline segment, which might be a read error. The chain carries TRBV6-6 and TRBJ1-4; the D is unclear. In germline, CDR1 is MNHNY, CDR2 SVGAGI (reference sequence). This CDR3 comprises 14 residues. As DNA, the CDR3 is TGTGCCAGCAGAAGGACGGCCACTAATGAAAAACGGTTTTTT. It codes for CASRRTATNEKRFF.

The sample holds a few counts of this clonotype. The chain carries TRBV12-5 and TRBJ2-1; 8 nucleotides align to TRBD2. The CDR3 has 15 amino acids. Germline V CDR1 and CDR2: LGHNT, FRNRAP. J lost 3 bases, V lost 6 bases, and 7 bases had no gene match. The CDR3 here is CASGPNSGVYNEQFF. In DNA, the CDR3 is TGTGCTAGTGGCCCAAATAGCGGGGTCTACAATGAGCAGTTCTTC.

The chain carries TRBV5-6 and TRBJ1-2, with D tentatively TRBD1 (5 bases). Between the trimmed V and J ends, which lost 0 bases and 8 bases, there was a span of 20 bases. This CDR3 spans 16 amino acids. Germline CDR1 is SGHDT and CDR2 is YYEEEE. The CDR3 region has the DNA TGTGCCAGCAGCTTGGAGGGGACGGGGATAAAGGGAGGCTACACCTTC. As protein: CASSLEGTGIKGGYTF.

In this sample, this clonotype turned up a few times. The rearrangement joins TRBV10-2 to TRBJ2-5, with D possibly TRBD1 on 6 matching bases. Trimming pared 3 bases from V and 5 bases from J, leaving 16 bases between. Germline CDR1 WSHSY, CDR2 SAAADI. The CDR3 spans 15 residues. The CDR3: CASSDSLGGTETQYF. The CDR3 nucleotides are TGCGCCAGCAGTGATTCACTAGGGGGAACCGAGACCCAGTACTTC.

This clonotype was observed a handful of times. The chain employs TRBV11-2 and TRBJ1-1; 9 nucleotides agree with TRBD1. The CDR3 contains 14 residues. V lost 5 bases and J lost 8; bases outside the gene matches: 9. Looked up from germline, CDR1 is SGHAT and CDR2 is FQNNGV. The CDR3 sequence is CASSLRRGQGEAFF. The CDR3 DNA is TGTGCCAGCAGCCTAAGACGGGGACAGGGCGAAGCTTTCTTT. Variable domain in full (rest from reference TRBV11-2 and TRBJ1-1): EAGVAQSPRYKIIEKRQSVAFWCNPISGHATLYWYQQILGQGPKLLIQFQNNGVVDDSQLPKDRFSAERLKGVDSTLKIQPAKLEDSAVYLCASSLRRGQGEAFFGQGTRLTVV.

This clonotype was counted many times. The J gene is TRBJ2-7, the V gene TRBV20-1, with 7 bases aligning to TRBD1. J lost 0 bases, V lost 6 bases, and 5 bases had no gene match. Looked up from germline, CDR1 is DFQATT and CDR2 is SNEGSKA (reference sequence). The CDR3 has 13 amino acids. CDR3 in DNA: TGCAGTGCCCAGACAGGGTACTCCTACGAGCAGTACTTC. Encoded protein: CSAQTGYSYEQYF.

This sequence joins TRBV7-8 and TRBJ2-4; D is perhaps TRBD1 (6 bases). Germline-derived CDR1 and CDR2 are SGHVS and FQNEAQ. Trimming pared 3 bases from V and 13 bases from J, leaving 22 bases between. The CDR3 runs 15 residues. CDR3 DNA: TGTGCCAGCAGCTTGGAAGGTGGGGCAGGGGACAAGCAGTACTTC. Residues: CASSLEGGAGDKQYF.

CDR3 loop: CASPRDSGTEAFF. As DNA, the CDR3 is TGTGCCAGCCCGCGGGACAGCGGAACTGAAGCTTTCTTT. This chain uses TRBV6-1 with TRBJ1-1; 7 bases agree with TRBD1. The CDR3 sequence is 13 residues long. The ends lost 8 bases at V and 5 bases at J; junction bases unmatched: 8. The germline V gene encodes CDR1 MNHNS and CDR2 SASEGT.

This clonotype was counted ten times or more. The chain links TRBV10-3 to TRBJ2-7, with D perhaps TRBD2 (7 bases). V was cut by 8 bases and J by 6 bases, with 29 bases left in between. CDR3 length equals 17 residues. From germline, CDR1 is ENHRY and CDR2 SYGVKD. The CDR3 DNA reads as TGTGCCATCGGGATCCACGGAGGGAGGTTAAGGGGGGGCGAGCAGTACTTC. Its translation is CAIGIHGGRLRGGEQYF.

A word on this clonotype: A single base separates this from a much larger clone, so it may be a read error. The chain carries TRBV28 and TRBJ2-3; 8 nucleotides agree with TRBD1. CDR3 length: 16 amino acids. The germline gives CDR1 MDHEN, CDR2 SYDVKM. J gave up 5 bases and V 4 bases, and 11 bases lay outside the gene matches. The DNA for the CDR3 is TGTGCCAGCAGTTCCCAGGGGGCTGTACGGGGAGATACGCAGTATTTT. As protein: CASSSQGAVRGDTQYF. Complete variable domain (other parts from reference TRBV28 and TRBJ2-3): DVKVTQSSRYLVKRTGEKVFLECVQDMDHENMFWYRQDPGLGLRLIYFSYDVKMKEKGDIPEGYSVSREKKERFSLILESASTNQTSMYLCASSSQGAVRGDTQYFGPGTRLTVL.

The CDR3 is CASRRLSAGHPNLALHF. The CDR3 DNA reads TGTGCCAGCAGGAGATTAAGTGCAGGGCACCCGAATCTGGCCCTCCACTTT. This chain uses TRBV27 with TRBJ1-6; D possibly corresponds to TRBD1 (5 bases). V lost 6 bases, J lost 14 bases, and 29 bases lay in between. The CDR3 runs to 17 residues. Per germline, CDR1 MNHEY and CDR2 SMNVEV (reference sequence).

This clonotype has more than one count but fewer than ten. CDR3 amino acids: CASSYRTSYEQFF. CDR3 nucleotides: TGTGCCAGCAGTTACAGGACCTCCTACGAGCAGTTCTTC. V and J are TRBV6-6 and TRBJ2-1, with D hard to call. The CDR3 is 13 residues long. CDR1 and CDR2 from the germline V gene are MNHNY and SVGAGI (reference sequence). V was pared by 2 bases and J by 10 bases, with 12 bases between.

This chain connects TRBV10-3 to TRBJ1-1; 7 bases line up with TRBD1. V lost 4 bases and J lost 3; bases outside the gene matches: 8. There are 15 residues in the CDR3. Germline loops: CDR1 ENHRY, CDR2 SYGVKD. In DNA, the CDR3 is TGTGCCATCAGTGGCGAGGGGGCGGGACACACTGAAGCTTTCTTT. Translation: CAISGEGAGHTEAFF.

For this clonotype: An end of the junction does not agree with germline; a read error may underlie this. The genes are TRBV12-3 or TRBV12-4 and TRBJ2-3, with TRBD2 identical over 9 bases. This CDR3 is built from 17 residues. In DNA, the CDR3 is TGTGCCAGCCCACCAGGACTAGCGACAGATAACTCAGATACGGAGTATTTT. It is translated as CASPPGLATDNSDTEYF.

This clonotype came up a few times. The genes are TRBV4-2 and TRBJ2-5; no firm D call. The CDR3 totals 13 residues. Germline lookup yields CDR1 LGHNA and CDR2 YNFKEQ. Between the trimmed V and J ends, which lost 3 bases and 0 bases, there was a span of 5 bases. For the CDR3, the DNA is TGTGCCAGCAGCCATCCCGACCAAGAGACCCAGTACTTC. Translated: CASSHPDQETQYF.

The chain uses TRBV7-7 and TRBJ2-2, with a weak D call TRBD2 (6 bases). The germline V gene has CDR1 SSHAT and CDR2 FNYEAQ (reference sequence). Trimming took off 0 bases at V and 5 bases at J, with 13 bases between the two ends. This CDR3 is built from 16 residues. This CDR3 is CASSLARGTGTGELFF. The CDR3, as DNA: TGTGCCAGCAGCTTAGCTCGGGGGACTGGTACCGGGGAGCTGTTTTTT.

A few counts support this clonotype. The chain uses TRBV5-6 and TRBJ1-1; 7 nucleotides align to TRBD1. J lost 4 bases, V lost 0 bases, and 9 bases had no gene match. This CDR3 comprises 16 residues. The germline gives CDR1 SGHDT, CDR2 YYEEEE. CDR3 protein: CASSLDLTGEATEAFF. DNA for the CDR3: TGTGCCAGCAGCTTGGACCTCACAGGGGAGGCCACTGAAGCTTTCTTT.

The chain combines TRBV4-2 with TRBJ2-1; 8 positions match TRBD1. V was pared by 5 bases and J by 7 bases, with 13 bases of the junction left unmatched. This CDR3 has 16 residues. CDR1 and CDR2 from the germline V gene are LGHNA and YNFKEQ. CDR3 coding DNA: TGTGCCAGCAGCTTATCCGGGGCAGGGGGCCAAAATGAGCAGTTCTTC. Amino acids: CASSLSGAGGQNEQFF.

This chain joins TRBV9 and TRBJ2-1; 8 bases align to TRBD2. The J call may be incorrect, as the DNA end agrees better with TRBJ2-7. The CDR3 loop spans 15 amino acids. Germline V lookup: CDR1 SGDLS, CDR2 YYNGEE. The CDR3 protein is CASSVGTSTYNEQYF. As DNA, the CDR3 is TGTGCCAGCAGCGTAGGGACTAGCACCTACAATGAGCAGTACTTC.

This clonotype came up many times. The J gene is TRBJ2-7, the V gene TRBV15, with a tentative D call TRBD2 (6 bases). Between the trimmed V and J ends, which lost 0 bases and 9 bases, there was a span of 21 bases. The CDR3 covers 16 residues. Looked up from germline, CDR1 is LNHNV and CDR2 is YYDKDF (reference sequence). The CDR3 bases are TGTGCCACCAGCAGAGAAAGCGGGTCCCCTCCCTGGGGGCAGTACTTC. Its translation is CATSRESGSPPWGQYF.

V and J are TRBV30 and TRBJ2-3; 11 bases match TRBD2. V dropped 4 bases and J dropped 1; count of bases not matched to a gene: 1. CDR1 GTSNPN and CDR2 SVGIG come from the germline V gene (reference sequence). The CDR3 length is 14 residues. CDR3 sequence (DNA): TGTGCCTGGAAACTAGCGGGGGGCACAGATACGCAGTATTTT. Amino acid sequence: CAWKLAGGTDTQYF.

The rearrangement uses TRBV7-2 and TRBJ2-7, with TRBD2 as a possible D gene (6 bases). CDR1 and CDR2 (germline): SGHTA, FQGNSA. The CDR3 covers 14 residues. V lost 5 bases and J 6 bases, leaving 17 bases between the germline ends. The CDR3 region is CASSGEVGTGEQYF. Written as DNA, the CDR3 is TGTGCCAGCAGCGGAGAGGTGGGGACTGGCGAGCAGTACTTC.

The table lists this clonotype with a few counts. The junction and the germline gene differ at one end; a read error may be behind it. The chain is built from TRBV2 and TRBJ1-2; perhaps TRBD1 as D (6 bases). This CDR3 has 14 residues. The germline V gene encodes CDR1 SNHLY and CDR2 FYNNEI. CDR3 nucleotide sequence: TGTTCCAGCTCCTTAGGGGGGAGCTCCTATGGCTACACCTTC. This translates into CSSSLGGSSYGYTF.